A selection of T cell receptor beta chains follows, all from one sample in a study of blood T cell repertoires in COVID-19. Measured with immunoSEQ multiplex PCR; TCRdb has only the in-frame clones, and not every one. Of about 210,000 clones listed, 70% to 90% are singletons. Sequencing was performed on peripheral blood. These receptors came from a woman between 45 and 65 years old with active or convalescent COVID-19. The conserved cysteine and the conserved F or W are not part of the CDR3 here.

j_gene: TRBJ1-5; v_gene: TRBV28; CDR3aa: ASRRQGQSNQPQH
j_gene: TRBJ2-5; v_gene: TRBV9; CDR3aa: ASSVGPRGQETQY
j_gene: TRBJ1-2; v_gene: TRBV3-1/TRBV3-2; CDR3aa: ASRFSGGARGYT
j_gene: TRBJ1-2; v_gene: TRBV18; CDR3aa: ASSPTGMGDYGYT
j_gene: TRBJ1-5; v_gene: TRBV28; CDR3aa: ASTLLQGGGFGNQPQH
j_gene: TRBJ2-1; v_gene: TRBV9; CDR3aa: ASSGTSRNEQF
j_gene: TRBJ2-1; v_gene: TRBV11-2; CDR3aa: ASSVTGTGVNEQF
j_gene: TRBJ2-1; v_gene: TRBV9; CDR3aa: ASRGTSGFYNEQF
j_gene: TRBJ1-1; v_gene: TRBV28; CDR3aa: ASSLSGEQAF
j_gene: TRBJ2-7; v_gene: TRBV5-6; CDR3aa: ASSGDTATAGNEQY
j_gene: TRBJ1-6; v_gene: TRBV9; CDR3aa: ASSVSGNSNSPLH
j_gene: TRBJ1-6; v_gene: TRBV7-8; CDR3aa: ASSSSNRGLGNSPLH
j_gene: TRBJ2-1; v_gene: TRBV5-6; CDR3aa: ASSDLTGNEQF
j_gene: TRBJ2-2; v_gene: TRBV5-1; CDR3aa: ASNDNRVIGELF
j_gene: TRBJ2-3; v_gene: TRBV4-2; CDR3aa: ASSQDWGGGGGTDTQY
j_gene: TRBJ2-3; v_gene: TRBV7-9; CDR3aa: ASSRDRGKDTQY
j_gene: TRBJ1-6; v_gene: TRBV7-9; CDR3aa: ASSPRTGESPLH
j_gene: TRBJ2-2; v_gene: TRBV7-2; CDR3aa: ASSLLGTGELF
j_gene: TRBJ2-3; v_gene: TRBV20-1; CDR3aa: SASIAGSDTQY
j_gene: TRBJ1-1; v_gene: TRBV28; CDR3aa: ASSLGGRTSAEAF
j_gene: TRBJ2-1; v_gene: TRBV5-4; CDR3aa: ASSLRSGLNNEQF
j_gene: TRBJ2-3; v_gene: TRBV24-1; CDR3aa: ATSDFWGPGTDTQY
j_gene: TRBJ2-5; v_gene: TRBV6-5; CDR3aa: ASSSTYRGETQY
j_gene: TRBJ1-1; v_gene: TRBV7-9; CDR3aa: ASSPTDLAAF
j_gene: TRBJ2-3; v_gene: TRBV5-1; CDR3aa: ASSLESIGRGGTDTQY
j_gene: TRBJ1-3; v_gene: TRBV5-6; CDR3aa: ASSFGQGVIISIY
j_gene: TRBJ2-3; v_gene: TRBV28; CDR3aa: ASISKNREASTDTQY
j_gene: TRBJ2-5; v_gene: TRBV5-5; CDR3aa: ASSSPYQETQY
j_gene: TRBJ2-2; v_gene: TRBV5-1; CDR3aa: ASSLRPGTGFGELF
j_gene: TRBJ1-6; v_gene: TRBV18; CDR3aa: ASSPGTGTSPLH
j_gene: TRBJ1-5; v_gene: TRBV2; CDR3aa: ASNGGKSNQPQH
j_gene: TRBJ2-1; v_gene: TRBV11-2; CDR3aa: ASTLAGVEQF
j_gene: TRBJ2-1; v_gene: TRBV2; CDR3aa: ASSEGTSGYNEQF
j_gene: TRBJ1-4; v_gene: TRBV2; CDR3aa: ASIRNEKLF
j_gene: TRBJ2-4; v_gene: TRBV29-1; CDR3aa: SVSGGRSRFPKNIQY
j_gene: TRBJ2-1; v_gene: TRBV10-1; CDR3aa: ASTPRRASYNEQF
j_gene: TRBJ2-2; v_gene: TRBV2; CDR3aa: ASSSGTRSTGELF
j_gene: TRBJ2-7; v_gene: TRBV10-3; CDR3aa: AISDPTSGSSYEQY
j_gene: TRBJ1-4; v_gene: TRBV28; CDR3aa: ASSRVPPTNEKLF
j_gene: TRBJ1-3; v_gene: TRBV4-1; CDR3aa: ASSQITTSGNTIY
j_gene: TRBJ2-7; v_gene: TRBV23-1; CDR3aa: ASSQSKWGEGSHEQY
j_gene: TRBJ1-2; v_gene: TRBV30; CDR3aa: AWRQGYGYT
j_gene: TRBJ1-3; v_gene: TRBV7-6; CDR3aa: ASSLIADSGNTIY
j_gene: TRBJ2-2; v_gene: TRBV13; CDR3aa: ASSPGDNTGELF
j_gene: TRBJ1-1; v_gene: TRBV18; CDR3aa: ASSPTGANTEAF
j_gene: TRBJ2-2; v_gene: TRBV6-6; CDR3aa: ASRPDSTATGELF
j_gene: TRBJ2-6; v_gene: TRBV6-4; CDR3aa: ASSDSSASGANVLT
j_gene: TRBJ1-6; v_gene: TRBV5-1; CDR3aa: ASSLSGGDSHLH
j_gene: TRBJ1-2; v_gene: TRBV28; CDR3aa: ASRLGGLGYGYT
j_gene: TRBJ2-7; v_gene: TRBV6-1; CDR3aa: ASSDLLDRVSEQY
j_gene: TRBJ2-2; v_gene: TRBV5-3; CDR3aa: ARSLGTGQGGSGELF